This T cell receptor (beta chain) was found in a study of blood T cell repertoires in COVID-19. About the study: The cDNA or gDNA used as material had been derived from T cells, B-cell-depleted T cells, or PBMCs.

Cohorts were assigned according to the clinical history that participants reported. TCRdb keeps only in-frame clones here, not all; method: immunoSEQ multiplex PCR. The sample holds about 200,000 clones, about 88% seen once. There are 13 residues in the CDR3. Between the trimmed V and J ends, which lost 7 bases and 6 bases, there was a span of 15 bases. The chain links TRBV12-3 or TRBV12-4 to TRBJ1-2; a weak D match, TRBD1 (6 bases). The sequence was collected from a woman in her 30s who had been exposed to COVID-19. Sequences were obtained from PBMCs or T cells enriched from blood (not recorded which). This chain's CDR3 is CASTLGGANGYTF. As DNA, the CDR3 is TGTGCCAGCACCCTAGGGGGTGCGAATGGCTACACCTTC.